This entry describes one T cell receptor (beta chain). The target antigen is unknown. The data belong to a study of vaccination effects on CD4 cells after COVID-19. Study-wide results and caveats: Common cold coronavirus cross-reactivity was shown by only 1 of 255 vaccine-induced clones in healthy vaccinees.

Antigen-specific CD4+ T cells were first expanded with viral peptide pools by the ViraFEST assay and only then sequenced. The culture ran for 10 days before CD4+ T cells were isolated. It was with roughly 9.5 IU/ml IL-2 and roughly 9.2 ug/ml peptides that some 1.9 million PBMC per well were cultured. Cultures received IL-2 medium that replaced half the medium on days 3 and 7. The CDR3 totals 15 residues. After removal of 5 bases from V and 6 bases from J, the junction contained 8 bases not matched to a gene. The germline gives CDR1 SNHLY, CDR2 FYNNEI. Method: immunoSEQ multiplex PCR; TCRdb's copy keeps in-frame clones and lacks some. This sample carries 20,000 to 25,000 clones, 73% of them seen once, and the ten largest clones take approximately 10%.

This TCR derives from a human donor who received a COVID-19 vaccine. The source was CD4+ T cells from PBMCs cultured with HCoV-229E spike peptides, collected before COVID-19 vaccination. The chain carries TRBV2 and TRBJ1-5; 9 bases agree with TRBD1. Here the CDR3 DNA reads TGTGCCAGCAGTAGGGACAGGGTATTAGGTCAGCCCCAGCATTTT. Protein: CASSRDRVLGQPQHF.